This T cell receptor (beta chain) was identified in a study of shared clonotypes between healthy human individuals. The repertoire was sequenced with immunoSEQ multiplex PCR; TCRdb's copy has only in-frame clones and lacks some. The sample records about 610,000 clones, almost 97% being singletons. CDR1 is ENHRY and CDR2 is SYGVKD in the germline V gene. Trimming cost V 5 bases and J 4 bases, with 16 bases left between them. CDR3 length equals 15 residues. The rearrangement uses TRBV10-3 and TRBJ2-3; D remains unclear. This receptor was identified in a woman aged 25 to 39 in good health. The sample was naive CD4+ T cells sorted from blood. Subset described: CD45RA+ positively selected. DNA of the CDR3: TGTGCCATCAGTCCCCGGGCCCTCAGTCCAGATACGCAGTATTTT. As protein: CAISPRALSPDTQYF.